The present T cell receptor beta chain was sequenced within a study of spatial heterogeneity in lung cancer. Whole-study findings and limits: Mutation counts in tumors were tracked by counts of expanded intratumoral alpha and beta TCRs.

Time point specified: sample taken at primary tumor resection. By its share, this clonotype is medium-sized. What it binds is unknown. TCRdb processed the 5' RACE reads anew with MiXCR; each CDR3 protein has one entry. The sample lists approximately 3,100 distinct CDR3 sequences, more than 3% occurring once. This sequence originates from a male donor with early-stage non-small cell lung cancer. The starting material was lung tumor tissue, obtained at surgery.

The CDR3 region is CASSDRVQNTEAFF. CDR3 bases: TGCGCCAGCAGTGACCGGGTCCAGAACACTGAAGCTTTCTTT. The chain joins TRBV10-2 to TRBJ1-1; D unclear. With 3 bases removed from V and 1 base from J, the gap between germline ends came to 9 bases. This CDR3 is 14 amino acids long. In germline, CDR1 is WSHSY, CDR2 SAAADI.